Below are 17 T cell receptor beta chains sequenced from a single sample in a study of blood T cell repertoires in COVID-19. Sequenced by immunoSEQ multiplex PCR; TCRdb stores in-frame clones only, minus some. This table holds roughly 330,000 clones, roughly 90% found once. Input material: peripheral blood. The source of these receptors is a man aged 18-30 years who had recovered from COVID-19.

This clone was detected only a few times. The gene calls are TRBV29-1 and TRBJ1-1, with a tentative D call TRBD1 (6 bases). Germline V lookup: CDR1 SQVTM, CDR2 ANQGSEA. This CDR3 spans 13 amino acids. V was cut by 3 bases and J by 4 bases, with 12 bases left in between. The CDR3 spells CSVDWGLGTEAFF. CDR3 nucleotides: TGCAGCGTTGATTGGGGGCTCGGCACTGAAGCTTTCTTT.

The chain uses TRBV6-5 and TRBJ1-2; 8 nucleotides match TRBD1. V lost 6 bases and J lost 4; bases outside the gene matches: 4. Germline CDR1 MNHEY, CDR2 SVGAGI. CDR3 length equals 13 residues. DNA for the CDR3: TGTGCCAGCAGCACAGGGGGGGTCTATGGCTACACCTTC. Protein sequence: CASSTGGVYGYTF.

This clone was observed a single time. V and J are TRBV9 and TRBJ2-3, with D maybe TRBD2 (5 bases). This CDR3 is built from 14 residues. CDR1 is SGDLS, CDR2 YYNGEE, per germline. V lost 4 bases to trimming and J lost 1 base, with 10 bases between them. The CDR3 sequence is CASSLGGGTDTQYF. The CDR3, as DNA: TGTGCCAGCAGCCTCGGAGGTGGCACAGATACGCAGTATTTT.

The chain recombines TRBV12-5 with TRBJ2-3; D is ambiguous. V lost 10 bases and J 3 bases, leaving 11 bases between the germline ends. This CDR3 is 12 amino acids long. The germline V gene encodes CDR1 LGHNT and CDR2 FRNRAP. The chain's CDR3 is CATSLETDTQYF. The CDR3 DNA reads as TGTGCTACCTCCTTAGAGACAGATACGCAGTATTTT.

This chain joins TRBV12-3 or TRBV12-4 and TRBJ1-3; D gene ambiguous. The V end was cut by 4 bases, the J end by 4 bases, with 8 bases between. The CDR3 length is 13 residues. The CDR3 protein is CASSWAGGNTIYF. The CDR3 DNA reads as TGTGCCAGCAGTTGGGCCGGAGGAAACACCATATATTTT.

J is TRBJ2-7 and V is TRBV5-8, with 7 bases lining up with TRBD1. V lost 6 bases to trimming and J lost 2 bases; unmatched junction nucleotides: 8. Germline lookup yields CDR1 SGHTS and CDR2 YDEGEE. This CDR3 is 14 amino acids long. The CDR3 nucleotides are TGTGCCAGCACGAGGGACAGAATGACCTACGAGCAGTACTTC. Protein sequence: CASTRDRMTYEQYF.

The CDR3 reads CASSIRGYGEQFF. In DNA form, the CDR3 reads TGTGCCAGTAGTATCCGGGGATATGGAGAGCAGTTCTTC. V usage is TRBV19 and J usage is TRBJ2-1; D possibly corresponds to TRBD2 (5 bases). The ends were cut back, 3 bases at V and 10 bases at J, with 13 bases in the middle. The germline V gene has CDR1 LNHDA and CDR2 SQIVND (reference sequence). The CDR3 extends over 13 amino acids.

The V gene is TRBV15, the J gene TRBJ2-1; 14 nucleotides align to TRBD2. Germline V gene lookup returns CDR1 LNHNV and CDR2 YYDKDF (reference sequence). Trimming cost V 4 bases and J 8 bases; bases outside gene matches: 7. This CDR3 comprises 16 residues. Written as DNA, the CDR3 is TGTGCCACCAGCACCGGGACTAGCGGGAGTTTCTATGAGCAGTTCTTC. Residues: CATSTGTSGSFYEQFF.

V and J are TRBV5-1 and TRBJ1-1, with D possibly being TRBD1 (5 bases). Trimming took 2 bases from V and 2 from J, leaving 16 bases between them. Per the germline V gene, CDR1 is SGHRS and CDR2 is YFSETQ. The CDR3 loop spans 16 amino acids. CDR3 in DNA: TGCGCCAGCAGCTTTGGGGCAGCGTCATTCAACACTGAAGCTTTCTTT. It codes for CASSFGAASFNTEAFF.

V is TRBV7-2 and J is TRBJ1-5; TRBD1 might be the D (6 bases). Germline V gives CDR1 SGHTA, CDR2 FQGNSA. This CDR3 is built from 15 residues. Trimming pared 1 base from V and 9 bases from J, leaving 16 bases between. The CDR3 spells CASSLGTVGGWPQHF. CDR3 in DNA: TGTGCCAGCAGCTTAGGGACAGTTGGTGGGTGGCCCCAGCATTTT.

The chain carries TRBV29-1 and TRBJ1-2, with D perhaps TRBD1 (6 bases). V dropped 6 bases and J dropped 5 bases, with 19 bases sitting between them. In germline, CDR1 is SQVTM, CDR2 ANQGSEA. The length of the CDR3 is 14 residues. The CDR3 sequence: CSVFGQRIPYGYTF. The DNA of the CDR3 is TGCAGCGTGTTCGGACAGCGTATCCCTTATGGCTACACCTTC.

The rearrangement uses TRBV4-1 and TRBJ1-5; possible D gene TRBD1, 5 bases. V was cut by 3 bases and J by 1 base, with 10 bases left in between. The CDR3 sequence is 15 residues long. CDR1 and CDR2 from the germline V gene are MGHRA and YSYEKL. The CDR3 bases are TGCGCCAGCAGCCACCACGGGGGGAGCAATCAGCCCCAGCATTTT. Its protein is CASSHHGGSNQPQHF.

A few counts support this clone. The chain recombines TRBV5-1 with TRBJ2-7, with a tentative D call TRBD2 (6 bases). Germline V gives CDR1 SGHRS, CDR2 YFSETQ. V was shortened by 4 bases and J by 2 bases, with 16 bases between the two germline ends. The CDR3 is made up of 15 amino acids. The CDR3 protein is CASSPVWGDTYEQYF. DNA for the CDR3: TGCGCCAGCAGCCCCGTTTGGGGGGATACCTACGAGCAGTACTTC.

The chain employs TRBV18 and TRBJ2-1, with 9 positions matching TRBD1. V lost 5 bases to trimming and J lost 3 bases; unmatched junction nucleotides: 5. The CDR3 is made up of 15 amino acids. Germline lookup yields CDR1 KGHSH and CDR2 LQKENI. CDR3 protein: CASSIQGAIYNEQFF. In nucleotides, the CDR3 is TGTGCCAGCTCAATACAGGGGGCTATCTACAATGAGCAGTTCTTC. Combining the CDR3 with reference TRBV18 and TRBJ2-1 gives the whole variable domain NAGVMQNPRHLVRRRGQEARLRCSPMKGHSHVYWYRQLPEEGLKFMVYLQKENIIDESGMPKERFSAEFPKEGPSILRIQQVVRGDSAAYFCASSIQGAIYNEQFFGPGTRLTVL.

CDR3 DNA sequence: TGTGCCAGTAGTATAGAGGGAGGAGCCCGAGAGACCCAGTACTTC. This codes for CASSIEGGARETQYF. J is TRBJ2-5 and V is TRBV19, with a possible D match to TRBD2 (6 bases). V lost 0 bases and J lost 4, with 12 bases in between. The CDR3 runs to 15 residues. CDR1 is LNHDA and CDR2 is SQIVND in the germline V gene (reference sequence).

The chain combines TRBV19 with TRBJ1-1; no firm D call. The V gene lost 7 bases and the J gene lost 4 bases, with 7 bases spanning the gap. The germline V gene encodes CDR1 LNHDA and CDR2 SQIVND (reference sequence). The CDR3 covers 11 residues. CDR3: CASIFGTEAFF. In DNA, the CDR3 is TGTGCCAGTATTTTCGGCACTGAAGCTTTCTTT.

The V gene is TRBV19, the J gene TRBJ1-5, with a tentative D call TRBD1 (5 bases). The ends were cut back, 1 base at V and 5 bases at J, with 15 bases in the middle. In germline, CDR1 is LNHDA, CDR2 SQIVND (reference sequence). The CDR3 consists of 16 residues. As DNA, the CDR3 is TGTGCCAGTAGTATAGGAAGGGGCAGAATTGATCAGCCCCAGCATTTT. Protein: CASSIGRGRIDQPQHF.